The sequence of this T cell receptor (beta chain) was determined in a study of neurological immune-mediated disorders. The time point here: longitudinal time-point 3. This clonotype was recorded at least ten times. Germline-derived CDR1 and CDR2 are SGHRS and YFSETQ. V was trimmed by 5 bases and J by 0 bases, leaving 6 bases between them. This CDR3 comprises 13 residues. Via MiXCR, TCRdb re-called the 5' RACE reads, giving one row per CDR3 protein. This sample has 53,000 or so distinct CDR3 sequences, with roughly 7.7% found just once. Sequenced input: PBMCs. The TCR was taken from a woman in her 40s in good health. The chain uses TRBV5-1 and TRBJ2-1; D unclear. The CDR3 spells CASSLPSYNEQFF. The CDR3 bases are TGCGCCAGCAGTCTCCCCTCCTACAATGAGCAGTTCTTC.